Below, 10 T cell receptor beta chains from the same sample are listed, as sequenced in a study of OX40 agonist ivuxolimab in advanced cancers. Assay used: immunoSEQ multiplex PCR; TCRdb lists only in-frame clones, some missing. Found here are nearly 70,000 clones, approximately 83% of them singletons; the top ten hold almost 1.5%. The source was CD4+ or CD8+ T cells sorted from blood, collected in a trial of the OX40 agonist ivuxolimab. Receptors originate from an adult with an advanced solid tumor such as melanoma, head and neck, liver or kidney cancer.

The rearrangement links TRBV19 to TRBJ2-3; D assignment may be TRBD1 or TRBD2 (7 bases each). CDR1 and CDR2 (germline): LNHDA, SQIVND (reference sequence). The V and J ends lost 8 bases and 0 bases respectively, with 21 bases between them. The CDR3 runs to 17 residues. In DNA, the CDR3 is TGTGCCAGTCCGCCGAGGGGGGGACAGACTAGCACAGATACGCAGTATTTT. Translation: CASPPRGGQTSTDTQYF.

J is TRBJ2-5 and V is TRBV2; D uncertain. With 8 bases removed from V and 2 bases from J, the gap between germline ends came to 15 bases. Looked up from germline, CDR1 is SNHLY and CDR2 is FYNNEI. This CDR3 spans 14 amino acids. The CDR3 loop reads CASVFQRTQETQYF. The DNA of the CDR3 is TGTGCCAGCGTTTTCCAGAGGACGCAAGAGACCCAGTACTTC.

J is TRBJ1-1 and V is TRBV19; no clear D gene. V gave up 6 bases and J gave up 3 bases, with 17 bases separating them. CDR3 length equals 15 residues. CDR1 is LNHDA and CDR2 is SQIVND in the germline V gene (reference sequence). The CDR3 region has the DNA TGTGCCAGTAGCCTTAAGGTTATCAGGCACACTGAAGCTTTCTTT. Residues: CASSLKVIRHTEAFF. The full variable domain, rest sourced from reference TRBV19 and TRBJ1-1, is DGGITQSPKYLFRKEGQNVTLSCEQNLNHDAMYWYRQDPGQGLRLIYYSQIVNDFQKGDIAEGYSVSREKKESFPLTVTSAQKNPTAFYLCASSLKVIRHTEAFFGQGTRLTVV.

The chain has TRBV5-6 and TRBJ2-7, with a tentative D call TRBD2 (6 bases). Germline values: CDR1 SGHDT, CDR2 YYEEEE. The ends were cut back, 4 bases at V and 0 bases at J, with 11 bases in the middle. The CDR3 has 14 amino acids. Here the CDR3 reads CASSLGGSSYEQYF. The CDR3 DNA follows: TGTGCCAGCAGCCTTGGGGGGAGCTCCTACGAGCAGTACTTC. Filled out from reference TRBV5-6 and TRBJ2-7, the complete variable domain reads DAGVTQSPTHLIKTRGQQVTLRCSPKSGHDTVSWYQQALGQGPQFIFQYYEEEERQRGNFPDRFSGHQFPNYSSELNVNALLLGDSALYLCASSLGGSSYEQYFGPGTRLTVT.

The V call is TRBV27, the J call TRBJ1-2; 8 bases are a match to TRBD1. Germline V gene sequence: CDR1 MNHEY, CDR2 SMNVEV (reference sequence). The CDR3 extends over 12 amino acids. J gave up 3 bases and V 9 bases, and 3 bases lay outside the gene matches. CDR3 in DNA: TGTGCCAGTAAACAGGGGGACTATGGCTACACCTTC. It specifies CASKQGDYGYTF.

The genes are TRBV30 and TRBJ1-5; unclear D gene. This CDR3 is 13 amino acids long. Germline V CDR1 and CDR2: GTSNPN, SVGIG (reference sequence). V was cut by 4 bases and J by 0 bases, with 7 bases left in between. The CDR3: CAWNRDSNQPQHF. In nucleotides, the CDR3 is TGTGCCTGGAACAGAGATAGCAATCAGCCCCAGCATTTT.

V is TRBV7-2 and J is TRBJ2-4, with 8 bases matching TRBD2. The CDR3 has 15 amino acids. Germline CDR1 reads SGHTA; CDR2 reads FQGNSA. Unmatched junction bases numbered 6, after V lost 5 bases and J lost 3 bases. The CDR3 loop is CASSPGGAGKNIQYF. The CDR3 DNA sequence: TGTGCCAGCAGCCCCGGGGGGGCCGGCAAAAACATTCAGTACTTC.

The rearrangement joins TRBV2 to TRBJ2-5; tentative D call: TRBD2 (7 bases). V was shortened by 3 bases and J by 2 bases, with 13 bases between the two germline ends. CDR3 size: 15 residues. The germline CDR1 and CDR2 sequences are SNHLY and FYNNEI. The CDR3 sequence: CASSDYGGRQETQYF. CDR3 nucleotides: TGTGCCAGCAGTGACTACGGGGGGCGACAAGAGACCCAGTACTTC.

The gene calls are TRBV30 and TRBJ2-7; perhaps TRBD2 as D (5 bases). V lost 5 bases to trimming and J lost 2 bases, with 22 bases between them. This CDR3 comprises 16 residues. Germline V gene data show CDR1 as GTSNPN and CDR2 as SVGIG (reference sequence). The CDR3: CAWGSVARVGTYEQYF. CDR3 bases: TGTGCCTGGGGTAGTGTGGCGAGGGTTGGGACCTACGAGCAGTACTTC.

V is TRBV7-9 and J is TRBJ1-2; D is perhaps TRBD1 (5 bases). Trimming removed 0 bases from V and 7 bases from J, with 12 bases in between. This CDR3 has 14 amino acids. From germline, CDR1 is SEHNR and CDR2 FQNEAQ (reference sequence). Here the CDR3 reads CASSLASGVVGYTF. The CDR3 DNA reads TGTGCCAGCAGCTTAGCTTCGGGGGTCGTTGGCTACACCTTC.